Shown below are 30 T cell receptor beta chains from a single sample sequenced in a study of T cell responses to AZD1222 COVID-19 vaccine. The repertoire was sequenced with immunoSEQ multiplex PCR; TCRdb's copy has only in-frame clones and lacks some. The sample has roughly 120,000 clones, around 85% seen once. Material: peripheral blood, obtained on day 0 of AZD1222 vaccination. These receptors were collected from an adult in good health.

Many counts were recorded for this clone. The rearrangement links TRBV11-3 to TRBJ2-7; unclear D gene. CDR1 is SGHNT and CDR2 is YENEEA in the germline V gene. Deletions cut 4 bases from V and 5 bases from J, with 12 bases between. The CDR3 spans 13 residues. The CDR3 nucleotides are TGTGCCAGCAGCTCCCACTTAGGCGACGAGCAGTACTTC. It yields the protein CASSSHLGDEQYF. Drawing the rest from reference TRBV11-3 and TRBJ2-7, the complete variable domain is EAGVVQSPRYKIIEKKQPVAFWCNPISGHNTLYWYLQNLGQGPELLIRYENEEAVDDSQLPKDRFSAERLKGVDSTLKIQPAELGDSAVYLCASSSHLGDEQYFGPGTRLTVT.

V usage is TRBV5-6 and J usage is TRBJ2-5; D gene ambiguous. The V end lost 0 bases, the J end lost 2 bases, and 14 bases lay between the germline ends. CDR1 and CDR2 from the germline V gene are SGHDT and YYEEEE. The CDR3 runs to 16 residues. The CDR3 DNA reads TGTGCCAGCAGCTTGGCCAAGGCCGAAAATCAAGAGACCCAGTACTTC. Translated, it gives CASSLAKAENQETQYF.

The chain carries TRBV5-1 and TRBJ2-7, with D uncertain. Trimming pared 2 bases from V and 0 bases from J, leaving 12 bases between. CDR3 length: 15 residues. Germline lookup yields CDR1 SGHRS and CDR2 YFSETQ. Here the CDR3 reads CASSFLSGPSYEQYF. The CDR3 DNA sequence: TGCGCCAGCAGCTTTCTGTCAGGACCCTCCTACGAGCAGTACTTC.

This rearrangement joins TRBV18 to TRBJ2-2; 8 bases fit TRBD2. In germline, CDR1 is KGHSH, CDR2 LQKENI. Trimming at V came to 5 bases and at J to 0 bases, leaving 8 bases not matched to a gene. The CDR3 consists of 17 residues. For the CDR3, the DNA is TGTGCCAGCTCAGTCGATAGCGGGAAGTCGAACACCGGGGAGCTGTTTTTT. It translates to CASSVDSGKSNTGELFF.

The J gene is TRBJ1-4, the V gene TRBV6-5; D may be TRBD1 (6 bases). The CDR3 sequence is 15 residues long. Trimming pared 2 bases from V and 4 bases from J, leaving 11 bases between. Looked up from germline, CDR1 is MNHEY and CDR2 is SVGAGI. The CDR3 loop is CASSYGDRRNEKLFF. Here the CDR3 DNA reads TGTGCCAGCAGTTACGGAGACAGGCGTAATGAAAAACTGTTTTTT.

In this sample, this clone turned up a few times. The V call is TRBV28, the J call TRBJ1-6; a possible D gene is TRBD1 (6 bases). Trimming took 5 bases from V and 7 from J, leaving 15 bases between them. The CDR3 is made up of 15 amino acids. Per the germline V gene, CDR1 is MDHEN and CDR2 is SYDVKM. The CDR3 DNA reads as TGTGCCAGCAGTGGAAGGCAGGGGTCAAATTCACCCCTCCACTTT. Protein: CASSGRQGSNSPLHF.

The DNA of the CDR3 is TGTGCCAGCAGCCCACAACCTAGCGGGGTCTACAATGAGCAGTTCTTC. Translation: CASSPQPSGVYNEQFF. The chain carries TRBV7-3 and TRBJ2-1, with 9 bases identical to TRBD2. Per germline, CDR1 SGHTA and CDR2 FQGTGA. The junction had 8 bases not matched to a gene; V was cut back by 5 bases and J by 3 bases. CDR3 length: 16 residues.

V gene TRBV28 combines with J gene TRBJ1-6; 7 bases are a match to TRBD1. Unmatched junction bases numbered 12, after V lost 4 bases and J lost 9 bases. CDR3 size: 16 residues. Germline V CDR1 and CDR2: MDHEN, SYDVKM. The CDR3 sequence: CASSSQGPTLGSPLHF. As DNA, the CDR3 is TGTGCCAGCAGTTCACAGGGGCCTACCCTCGGTTCACCCCTCCACTTT.

This clone was found many times. The gene calls are TRBV4-1 and TRBJ2-7; 7 bases are a match to TRBD1. CDR3 length: 15 residues. J lost 1 base, V lost 7 bases, and 10 bases had no gene match. Germline-derived CDR1 and CDR2 are MGHRA and YSYEKL. For the CDR3, the DNA is TGCGCCAGCACCCCTACAGGGGAAAGTTCCTACGAGCAGTACTTC. Its protein is CASTPTGESSYEQYF.

The rearrangement links TRBV28 to TRBJ1-4; 9 bases align to TRBD1. This CDR3 has 14 amino acids. V lost 5 bases and J lost 10; bases outside the gene matches: 8. The germline V gene encodes CDR1 MDHEN and CDR2 SYDVKM. CDR3 coding DNA: TGTGCCAGCAGTCCCCGGGACAGGGACGGAAAACTGTTTTTT. It specifies CASSPRDRDGKLFF.

This chain links TRBV5-6 with TRBJ2-7; 8 bases fit TRBD1. Per germline, CDR1 SGHDT and CDR2 YYEEEE. The CDR3 contains 15 residues. V was pared by 1 base and J by 2 bases, with 5 bases of the junction left unmatched. DNA of the CDR3: TGTGCCAGCAGCTTGCGGACAGGGTCACCCTACGAGCAGTACTTC. As protein: CASSLRTGSPYEQYF.

This clone has only one observation. The chain links TRBV3-1 (or the pseudogene TRBV3-2) to TRBJ2-7; possible D gene TRBD1, 5 bases. Trimming pared 0 bases from V and 2 bases from J, leaving 8 bases between. This CDR3 contains 14 residues. CDR1 is LGHDT and CDR2 is YNNKEL in the germline V gene (reference sequence). The CDR3 protein is CASSQDNRTYEQYF. CDR3 DNA: TGTGCCAGCAGCCAAGATAACAGGACCTACGAGCAGTACTTC.

The gene calls are TRBV27 and TRBJ2-6; D not resolved. Germline V gives CDR1 MNHEY, CDR2 SMNVEV (reference sequence). Trimming stripped 7 bases from V and 3 bases from J, with 7 bases between. CDR3 length equals 13 residues. The CDR3 protein is CASTTFGANVLTF. CDR3 nucleotide sequence: TGTGCCAGCACCACCTTTGGGGCCAACGTCCTGACTTTC.

This chain joins TRBV5-1 and TRBJ2-7, with a tentative D call TRBD1 (5 bases). The V end was cut by 7 bases, the J end by 4 bases, with 18 bases between. Germline V CDR1 and CDR2: SGHRS, YFSETQ. The CDR3 runs 14 residues. This CDR3 reads CASQLYQGGYEQYF. CDR3 coding DNA: TGCGCCAGCCAACTCTACCAGGGTGGGTACGAGCAGTACTTC.

The chain is built from TRBV28 and TRBJ1-3; D may be TRBD1 (5 bases). Germline V CDR1 and CDR2: MDHEN, SYDVKM. The germline V and J ends were trimmed by 4 bases and 0 bases, with 13 bases remaining between them. CDR3 size: 16 residues. The CDR3 bases are TGTGCCAGCAGTTGGGGGGATGAGGGCTCTGGAAACACCATATATTTT. It is translated as CASSWGDEGSGNTIYF. The full variable domain, completed using reference TRBV28 and TRBJ1-3, is DVKVTQSSRYLVKRTGEKVFLECVQDMDHENMFWYRQDPGLGLRLIYFSYDVKMKEKGDIPEGYSVSREKKERFSLILESASTNQTSMYLCASSWGDEGSGNTIYFGEGSWLTVV.

The chain carries TRBV11-2 and TRBJ2-7; 7 positions match TRBD2. Germline CDR1 SGHAT, CDR2 FQNNGV. The CDR3 contains 13 residues. J was trimmed by 4 bases and V by 1 base; bases with no gene match: 1. The CDR3 sequence: CASSLVGGYEQYF. DNA of the CDR3: TGTGCCAGCAGCTTAGTGGGGGGGTACGAGCAGTACTTC.

The chain couples TRBV28 to TRBJ2-1; 8 nucleotides align to TRBD2. V was pared by 4 bases and J by 6 bases, with 11 bases of the junction left unmatched. Germline V gene data show CDR1 as MDHEN and CDR2 as SYDVKM. The CDR3 is 16 residues long. The CDR3: CASSSPQRELFNEQFF. The DNA for the CDR3 is TGTGCCAGCAGTTCCCCCCAGCGGGAGTTGTTCAATGAGCAGTTCTTC.

V is TRBV5-8 and J is TRBJ1-2; D is ambiguous. The CDR3 contains 10 residues. Germline CDR1 and CDR2: SGHTS and YDEGEE. The V end was cut by 4 bases, the J end by 4 bases, with 2 bases between. The CDR3 DNA reads as TGTGCCAGCAGCCTCTATGGCTACACCTTC. Amino acid sequence: CASSLYGYTF.

This chain connects TRBV6-6 to TRBJ1-2; a weak D match, TRBD1 (5 bases). CDR1 is MNHNY and CDR2 is SVGAGI in the germline V gene (reference sequence). Between the trimmed V and J ends, which lost 6 bases and 0 bases, there was a span of 11 bases. The CDR3 sequence is 14 residues long. The CDR3 here is CASRLGGTNYGYTF. The CDR3 coding sequence is TGTGCCAGCAGACTGGGGGGGACTAACTATGGCTACACCTTC.

The chain joins TRBV7-9 to TRBJ1-6; 9 bases map to TRBD1. The germline V gene has CDR1 SEHNR and CDR2 FQNEAQ (reference sequence). This CDR3 is built from 17 residues. V shed 5 bases and J 11 bases; nucleotides not matched to a gene: 16. The chain's CDR3 is CASSLENRGRNPPPLHF. CDR3 DNA: TGTGCCAGCAGCCTCGAAAACAGGGGGCGTAATCCCCCACCCCTCCACTTT.

CDR3 nucleotides: TGTGCCAGCAGGGCTTTGGGAGGGCAGTTCTTC. It translates to CASRALGGQFF. The chain joins TRBV2 to TRBJ2-1; D is perhaps TRBD2 (6 bases). V was cut by 6 bases and J by 12 bases, with 12 bases left in between. Germline assignment: CDR1 SNHLY and CDR2 FYNNEI. CDR3 length equals 11 residues.

The chain couples TRBV6-5 to TRBJ1-5; no clear D gene. The CDR3 length is 14 residues. Trimming took 0 bases from V and 7 from J, leaving 10 bases between them. Germline V gives CDR1 MNHEY, CDR2 SVGAGI. The CDR3 bases are TGTGCCAGCAGTTACTCGGTTCGAGTGCAGCCCCAGCATTTT. Translating gives CASSYSVRVQPQHF.

The chain joins TRBV24-1 to TRBJ2-1; 8 bases match TRBD1. The CDR3 totals 18 residues. Germline V gives CDR1 KGHDR, CDR2 SFDVKD. V shed 5 bases, J shed 6 bases, and the junction held 17 bases outside the gene matches. The CDR3 DNA follows: TGTGCCACCAGTGGGACAGGGCAGGCGGGTGCGGGTAGCAATGAGCAGTTCTTC. Protein product: CATSGTGQAGAGSNEQFF.

This clone was seen once. The chain has TRBV18 and TRBJ2-7, with D maybe TRBD2 (6 bases). V lost 5 bases and J 7 bases, leaving 15 bases between the germline ends. The CDR3 sequence is 13 residues long. Germline lookup yields CDR1 KGHSH and CDR2 LQKENI. The chain's CDR3 is CASSTGLQEEQYF. The CDR3 DNA reads TGTGCCAGCTCAACGGGACTCCAAGAGGAGCAGTACTTC.

V is TRBV28 and J is TRBJ2-7, with D tentatively TRBD2 (5 bases). Trimming left V 2 bases short and J 3 bases short, with 8 bases between. Germline values: CDR1 MDHEN, CDR2 SYDVKM. The CDR3 has 13 residues. This CDR3 reads CASSLAGLYEQYF. The CDR3, as DNA: TGTGCCAGCAGTTTAGCGGGCCTCTACGAGCAGTACTTC.

This rearrangement joins TRBV2 to TRBJ1-3; 7 nucleotides line up with TRBD1. Trimming cost V 7 bases and J 0 bases; bases outside gene matches: 6. This CDR3 region has 15 residues. Looked up from germline, CDR1 is SNHLY and CDR2 is FYNNEI. The CDR3 DNA follows: TGTGCCAGCAAGGACAGGTTCCTCTCTGGAAACACCATATATTTT. It codes for CASKDRFLSGNTIYF. Supplemented by reference TRBV2 and TRBJ1-3, the full variable domain reads EPEVTQTPSHQVTQMGQEVILRCVPISNHLYFYWYRQILGQKVEFLVSFYNNEISEKSEIFDDQFSVERPDGSNFTLKIRSTKLEDSAMYFCASKDRFLSGNTIYFGEGSWLTVV.

V usage is TRBV7-9 and J usage is TRBJ1-5; D gene uncertain. The CDR3 runs to 15 residues. Germline values: CDR1 SEHNR, CDR2 FQNEAQ (reference sequence). Between the trimmed V and J ends, which lost 0 bases and 2 bases, there was a span of 8 bases. CDR3 amino acids: CASSLASGGNQPQHF. DNA of the CDR3: TGTGCCAGCAGCTTAGCGTCTGGAGGCAATCAGCCCCAGCATTTT.

The chain uses TRBV6-5 and TRBJ1-1, with a tentative D call TRBD1 (6 bases). This CDR3 comprises 14 residues. The germline V gene has CDR1 MNHEY and CDR2 SVGAGI. Trimming removed 0 bases from V and 8 bases from J, with 13 bases in between. CDR3 region: CASSYSGGPGEAFF. The CDR3 DNA reads TGTGCCAGCAGTTACTCAGGGGGTCCCGGCGAAGCTTTCTTT.

V gene TRBV6-5 combines with J gene TRBJ2-7; 7 bases are shared with TRBD1. Unmatched junction bases numbered 11, after V lost 4 bases and J lost 8 bases. CDR3 length: 14 amino acids. The V gene's germline CDR1 is MNHEY and CDR2 SVGAGI. CDR3 coding DNA: TGTGCCAGCAGTTTGGGGCAGGGGGAAGGCAAGCAGTACTTC. Translating it yields CASSLGQGEGKQYF.

The chain couples TRBV6-6 to TRBJ2-1; 10 nucleotides match TRBD1. CDR3 length: 14 residues. From germline, CDR1 is MNHNY and CDR2 SVGAGI (reference sequence). Trimming at V came to 10 bases and at J to 7 bases, leaving 10 bases not matched to a gene. The CDR3 spells CANPRQGAVNEQFF. CDR3 sequence (DNA): TGTGCCAACCCAAGACAGGGGGCGGTGAATGAGCAGTTCTTC.